This T cell receptor (beta chain) is drawn from a study of T cell responses to AZD1222 COVID-19 vaccine. V gave up 6 bases and J gave up 1 base, with 10 bases separating them. This CDR3 is 14 amino acids long. Germline CDR1 and CDR2: MNHEY and SVGAGI. Assay used: immunoSEQ multiplex PCR; TCRdb lists only in-frame clones, some missing. The sample includes about 86,000 clones, around 88% of them seen just once. The specimen comprised peripheral blood, sampled on day 0 of MenACWY control vaccination. The J gene is TRBJ1-5, the V gene TRBV6-5; D might be TRBD1 (6 bases). The TCR was taken from an adult in good health. CDR3 nucleotide sequence: TGTGCCAGCAGGTCACAGGGAAGCAATCAGCCCCAGCATTTT. It is translated as CASRSQGSNQPQHF.